This TCR beta chain is from a study of T cell repertoires in cytomegalovirus infection. On the study more broadly: Evidence of both CMV infection and a matching HLA type came from public TCR beta signatures.

The table lists this clonotype with many counts. Its antigen is still unknown. A single record per CDR3 protein comes from TCRdb applying MiXCR to the reads. The repertoire includes under 200,000 distinct CDR3 sequences, roughly 27% of them detected once, and approximately 30% sits in the top ten. Study findings and constraints: Totalled public TCR beta family frequency picked out people who carried CMV plus the relevant HLA. Clonotype analysis showed dominance of the ex vivo response by HLA-C-restricted CMV-specific TCR beta clonotypes.

The sequencing sample was made of PBMCs. The receptor's source is a human donor in good health (CMV status not recorded). Some clones in this sample may be carry-over from other donors' samples.

In DNA form, the CDR3 reads TGTGCCAGCACCCGGGACAGGGGAGTTGGCTACACCTTC. Protein product: CASTRDRGVGYTF. The genes are TRBV7-2 and TRBJ1-2, with TRBD1 matching 10 bases. Per germline, CDR1 SGHTA and CDR2 FQGNSA. The CDR3 contains 13 residues. With V trimmed by 7 bases and J by 7 bases, 6 bases remained unmatched.